A selection of T cell receptor beta chains follows, all from one sample in a study of control samples from healthy donors and cancer patients. Sequencing was performed with immunoSEQ multiplex PCR; in TCRdb, only in-frame clones are kept and a portion is missing. This sample yields approximately 150,000 clones, of which roughly 92% are seen a single time; roughly 0.7% belongs to the top ten. Material: blood. The receptors stem from a woman aged 30 to 39 in good health. Each CDR3 is given with its conserved first and last residue. The D gene is left open where the match is weak. Clone size, where shown, is once, few, many, or a class for clones that have expanded.

j_call d_call v_call clone_size cdr3_aa cdr3_nt
TRBJ2-7 TRBD1 TRBV7-2 NA CASSFPSRTGLSYEQYF TGTGCCAGCAGCTTCCCGTCTCGGACAGGTCTATCCTACGAGCAGTACTTC
TRBJ1-5 NA TRBV4-1 NA CASSQARGNQPQHF TGCGCCAGCAGCCAAGCCAGGGGCAATCAGCCCCAGCATTTT
TRBJ1-5 NA TRBV19 NA CASSGTADRNQPQHF TGTGCCAGTAGCGGGACCGCCGACCGAAATCAGCCCCAGCATTTT
TRBJ2-3 NA TRBV6-4 NA CASSDLGGSSTDTQYF TGTGCCAGCAGTGACCTAGGTGGGAGCAGCACAGATACGCAGTATTTT
TRBJ2-3 NA TRBV29-1 once CSGLQGGLSTDTQYF TGCAGCGGGCTTCAGGGCGGGCTCAGCACAGATACGCAGTATTTT
TRBJ2-5 NA TRBV5-1 NA CASSLTGKQETQYF TGCGCCAGCAGCTTGACAGGGAAGCAAGAGACCCAGTACTTC
TRBJ2-7 NA TRBV6-5 NA CASGGLTEQYF TGTGCCAGCGGGGGCCTTACAGAGCAGTACTTC
TRBJ1-5 NA TRBV19 NA CASTDREDQPQHF TGTGCCAGTACAGACAGAGAGGATCAGCCCCAGCATTTT
TRBJ2-7 TRBD1 TRBV28 NA CASSFSGQGSYEQYF TGTGCCAGCAGTTTTTCCGGACAGGGGTCCTACGAGCAGTACTTC
TRBJ2-5 TRBD1 TRBV5-6 NA CASSLGQGAETQYF TGTGCCAGCAGCTTGGGGCAGGGGGCGGAGACCCAGTACTTC
TRBJ1-2 NA TRBV5-1 NA CASRAPGGVNYGYTF TGCGCCAGCAGGGCCCCCGGGGGCGTTAACTATGGCTACACCTTC
TRBJ1-2 NA TRBV2 once CASSAQGGGNYGYTF TGTGCCAGCAGTGCACAGGGAGGCGGAAACTATGGCTACACCTTC
TRBJ2-1 TRBD2 TRBV4-1 NA CASSQDSGEASGMGNEQFF TGCGCCAGCAGCCAAGATTCTGGCGAGGCTAGCGGGATGGGGAATGAGCAGTTCTTC
TRBJ2-2 TRBD2 TRBV7-2 NA CASSPTGLASGELFF TGTGCCAGCAGCCCCACGGGACTAGCATCCGGGGAGCTGTTTTTT
TRBJ2-4 NA TRBV27 NA CASSLRAARNIQYF TGTGCCAGCAGCCTCAGAGCCGCTCGAAACATTCAGTACTTC
TRBJ2-7 TRBD2 TRBV4-1 NA CASSQLAGVAEQYF TGCGCCAGCAGCCAACTAGCGGGAGTCGCCGAGCAGTACTTC
TRBJ1-1 NA TRBV3-1/TRBV3-2 NA CASSQMRHSPNTEAFF TGTGCCAGCAGCCAAATGAGGCACAGCCCGAACACTGAAGCTTTCTTT
TRBJ2-3 NA TRBV11-2 NA CASSLAPGSTDTQYF TGTGCCAGCAGCTTAGCACCGGGGAGCACAGATACGCAGTATTTT
TRBJ2-5 TRBD2 TRBV19 NA CASSSGGLAGVSETQYF TGTGCCAGTAGCAGCGGGGGTTTAGCGGGAGTATCAGAGACCCAGTACTTC
TRBJ1-5 NA TRBV14 NA CASSQGARNQPQHF TGTGCCAGCAGCCAGGGGGCGCGTAATCAGCCCCAGCATTTT
TRBJ2-3 NA TRBV19 NA CASSDAGRPSDTQYF TGTGCCAGTAGTGATGCGGGTCGCCCGTCGGATACGCAGTATTTT
TRBJ2-7 NA TRBV7-9 NA CASSHKDSADPSSYEQYF TGTGCCAGCAGCCATAAAGACTCAGCGGACCCGAGCTCCTACGAGCAGTACTTC
TRBJ1-3 NA TRBV30 NA CAWSRGRSSGNTIYF TGTGCCTGGAGCCGCGGACGGAGCTCTGGAAACACCATATATTTT
TRBJ2-5 TRBD2 TRBV24-1 NA CATSELAGGYSETQYF TGTGCCACCAGTGAACTAGCGGGAGGCTATAGTGAGACCCAGTACTTC
TRBJ2-3 NA TRBV19 once CASRAGTRWTDTQYF TGTGCCAGTAGGGCCGGGACTCGGTGGACAGATACGCAGTATTTT
TRBJ2-2 NA TRBV7-3 NA CASSLGANTGELFF TGTGCCAGCAGCCTTGGAGCGAACACCGGGGAGCTGTTTTTT
TRBJ2-1 TRBD2 TRBV15 NA CATSRGEERETDYNEQFF TGTGCCACCAGCAGAGGGGAAGAGCGGGAGACGGACTACAATGAGCAGTTCTTC
TRBJ2-7 TRBD2 TRBV27 NA CASSLIAGGTYEQYF TGTGCCAGCAGTTTAATAGCGGGAGGAACCTACGAGCAGTACTTC
TRBJ2-1 TRBD1 TRBV27 NA CASSLPPSRGSSNEQFF TGTGCCAGCAGTTTACCCCCCTCCAGGGGGAGCAGCAATGAGCAGTTCTTC
TRBJ2-5 NA TRBV7-2 NA CASSLYGGDQETQYF TGTGCCAGCAGCTTATATGGGGGCGACCAAGAGACCCAGTACTTC
TRBJ2-2 NA TRBV5-1 NA CASSLGLTGELFF TGCGCCAGCAGCCTTGGTCTCACCGGGGAGCTGTTTTTT
TRBJ2-4 NA TRBV12-3/TRBV12-4 NA CASSLQERDIQYF TGTGCCAGCAGTTTACAGGAAAGAGACATTCAGTACTTC
TRBJ2-1 TRBD2 TRBV18 NA CASSPPELAGERAYNEQFF TGTGCCAGCTCACCACCGGAACTAGCGGGGGAAAGGGCCTACAATGAGCAGTTCTTC
TRBJ2-3 TRBD2 TRBV6-5 NA CASSYSYSGGRDTQYF TGTGCCAGCAGTTACTCGTACTCGGGAGGGAGGGATACGCAGTATTTT
TRBJ2-1 NA TRBV5-4 NA CASSLGPTSYNEQFF TGTGCCAGCAGCTTGGGTCCGACCTCCTACAATGAGCAGTTCTTC
TRBJ2-5 TRBD2 TRBV5-1 once CASSLVLAGGPQETQYF TGCGCCAGCAGCTTGGTACTAGCGGGAGGGCCCCAAGAGACCCAGTACTTC
TRBJ2-7 TRBD1 TRBV28 NA CASSPPPGTASYEQYF TGTGCCAGCAGTCCCCCGCCCGGGACAGCCTCCTACGAGCAGTACTTC
TRBJ2-7 NA TRBV19 NA CASSSLGTDLYEQYF TGTGCCAGTAGTAGCCTTGGGACCGACCTCTACGAGCAGTACTTC
TRBJ1-2 NA TRBV12-3/TRBV12-4 NA CASSLDSNYGYTF TGTGCCAGCAGTCTCGACAGCAACTATGGCTACACCTTC
TRBJ1-1 NA TRBV7-9 NA CASSSNTEAFF TGTGCCAGCAGCTCCAACACTGAAGCTTTCTTT
TRBJ2-7 TRBD1 TRBV13 NA CASSPRTGGSYEQYF TGTGCCAGCAGCCCCCGGACAGGGGGCTCCTACGAGCAGTACTTC
TRBJ2-6 TRBD2 TRBV27 NA CASRSSGRSVGANVLTF TGTGCCAGCAGGAGCTCCGGGAGGTCAGTTGGGGCCAACGTCCTGACTTTC
TRBJ2-1 TRBD1 TRBV7-9 NA CASSLQSEGQGFYNEQFF TGTGCCAGCAGCTTACAGTCTGAAGGACAGGGGTTTTACAATGAGCAGTTCTTC
TRBJ2-1 TRBD2 TRBV11-2 NA CASSLGLAGWDEQFF TGTGCCAGCAGCCTTGGACTAGCGGGATGGGATGAGCAGTTCTTC
TRBJ2-1 NA TRBV6-6 NA CASSYGAENSYNEQFF TGTGCCAGCAGTTACGGAGCGGAAAACTCCTACAATGAGCAGTTCTTC
TRBJ1-5 NA TRBV6-6 NA CASRDPGQGSNQPQHF TGTGCCAGCAGGGACCCCGGCCAGGGTAGCAATCAGCCCCAGCATTTT
TRBJ1-1 NA TRBV7-6 NA CASSLHPGQPMNTEAFF TGTGCCAGCAGCTTGCACCCGGGACAACCCATGAACACTGAAGCTTTCTTT
TRBJ2-1 TRBD1 TRBV6-1 NA CASSEVGTANNEQFF TGTGCCAGCAGTGAAGTGGGGACAGCGAACAATGAGCAGTTCTTC
TRBJ2-5 NA TRBV5-1 NA CASSLVPQETQYF TGCGCCAGCAGCTTGGTCCCTCAAGAGACCCAGTACTTC
TRBJ2-3 NA TRBV6-2/TRBV6-3 NA CASSYGGRTDTQYF TGTGCCAGCAGTTACGGGGGAAGGACAGATACGCAGTATTTT